The 21 T cell receptor beta chains below come from one sample, sequenced in a study of T-cell memory formation after mild COVID-19. TCRdb processed the 5' RACE reads anew with MiXCR; each CDR3 protein has one entry. Of 300,000 to 400,000 distinct CDR3 sequences detected, 13% appear once; the ten largest clones hold roughly a fifth. Sequenced sample: PBMCs or a T cell subset sorted from them (not recorded which). These receptors all stem from a man aged 18-30 years who had mild COVID-19 (a few samples of this study predate the infection). Cell type and time point are not known.

The chain carries TRBV6-2 or TRBV6-3 and TRBJ2-5, with 9 nucleotides matching TRBD2. The V gene end was trimmed by 6 bases and the J gene end by 2 bases; junction bases not matched to a gene: 7. The germline V gene encodes CDR1 MNHEY and CDR2 SVGEGT. CDR3 length: 15 amino acids. In nucleotides, the CDR3 is TGTGCCAGCAGCCCCATAGCGGGGGCGCAAGAGACCCAGTACTTC. Translation gives CASSPIAGAQETQYF.

This clonotype was found a few times. The CDR3 region is CASSPQGRGITDTQYF. DNA of the CDR3: TGCGCCAGCAGCCCCCAAGGGAGGGGGATTACAGATACGCAGTATTTT. The rearrangement joins TRBV4-1 to TRBJ2-3; D is perhaps TRBD2 (7 bases). From germline, CDR1 is MGHRA and CDR2 YSYEKL. V gave up 4 bases and J gave up 3 bases, with 17 bases separating them. The CDR3 length is 16 residues.

The chain links TRBV9 to TRBJ1-6; D remains ambiguous. V dropped 0 bases and J dropped 1 base, with 8 bases sitting between them. Germline CDR1 is SGDLS and CDR2 is YYNGEE. The CDR3 runs 16 residues. Written as DNA, the CDR3 is TGTGCCAGCAGCGTAGCGGCAGGTTCCTATAATTCACCCCTCCACTTT. It codes for CASSVAAGSYNSPLHF.

This clonotype has a single count. The gene calls are TRBV6-5 and TRBJ2-3, with D possibly being TRBD1 or TRBD2 (6 bases each). Germline CDR1 is MNHEY and CDR2 is SVGAGI. The germline V and J ends were trimmed by 0 bases and 5 bases, with 15 bases remaining between them. This CDR3 contains 16 residues. This CDR3 reads CASSYSYRGHEDTQYF. As DNA, the CDR3 is TGTGCCAGCAGTTACTCGTACCGGGGGCATGAAGATACGCAGTATTTT.

The chain is built from TRBV28 and TRBJ1-1; tentatively, D is TRBD1 (5 bases). The CDR3 has 13 residues. Trimming cost V 3 bases and J 10 bases, with 15 bases left between them. Looked up from germline, CDR1 is MDHEN and CDR2 is SYDVKM. The CDR3 DNA sequence: TGTGCCAGCAGTTTTACAGTTAGGGGTGTAGCTTTCTTT. Protein: CASSFTVRGVAFF.

This clonotype came up a few times. The V gene is TRBV11-2, the J gene TRBJ1-2; no clear D gene. The germline V and J ends were trimmed by 4 bases and 7 bases, with 19 bases remaining between them. Germline V CDR1 and CDR2: SGHAT, FQNNGV. The CDR3 runs to 15 residues. CDR3 loop: CASSSGTHLELGYTF. CDR3 nucleotide sequence: TGTGCCAGCAGCTCCGGTACCCATCTAGAACTTGGCTACACCTTC. Filled out from reference TRBV11-2 and TRBJ1-2, the complete variable domain reads EAGVAQSPRYKIIEKRQSVAFWCNPISGHATLYWYQQILGQGPKLLIQFQNNGVVDDSQLPKDRFSAERLKGVDSTLKIQPAKLEDSAVYLCASSSGTHLELGYTFGSGTRLTVV.

In its sample, this clonotype was seen a few times. The chain recombines TRBV12-3 or TRBV12-4 with TRBJ2-1; tentatively, D is TRBD2 (5 bases). The CDR3 has 14 amino acids. The germline V and J ends were trimmed by 2 bases and 12 bases, with 17 bases remaining between them. The CDR3 loop reads CASSLPPTVSAQFF. CDR3 nucleotides: TGTGCCAGCAGTTTACCTCCAACGGTTAGCGCGCAGTTCTTC.

This clonotype has more than one count but fewer than ten. The chain is built from TRBV5-5 and TRBJ1-4; D uncertain. Germline V gene lookup returns CDR1 SGHKS and CDR2 YYEKEE (reference sequence). V was trimmed by 0 bases and J by 8 bases, leaving 14 bases between them. The CDR3 is made up of 15 amino acids. The CDR3 region is CASSLAKIGEEKLFF. The CDR3 DNA reads as TGTGCCAGCAGCTTGGCCAAGATTGGGGAAGAAAAACTGTTTTTT.

This clonotype was recorded a few times. The chain combines TRBV7-9 with TRBJ1-6; tentative D call: TRBD1 (5 bases). The germline CDR1 and CDR2 sequences are SEHNR and FQNEAQ (reference sequence). The V end was cut by 5 bases, the J end by 9 bases, with 20 bases between. CDR3 size: 16 residues. This CDR3 reads CASSARGGRSSSPLHF. CDR3 DNA sequence: TGTGCCAGCAGCGCTAGGGGCGGGAGGTCTAGTTCACCCCTCCACTTT.

The DNA for the CDR3 is TGTGCCACCGAAGGCGCCGGTGCGCAGTATTTT. Encoded protein: CATEGAGAQYF. J is TRBJ2-3 and V is TRBV24-1; D is ambiguous. CDR3 length: 11 residues. The germline V gene encodes CDR1 KGHDR and CDR2 SFDVKD. Trimming stripped 9 bases from V and 10 bases from J, with 13 bases between.

The chain uses TRBV10-2 and TRBJ2-7, with TRBD2 matching 11 bases. The CDR3 consists of 12 residues. Germline V gene sequence: CDR1 WSHSY, CDR2 SAAADI. V trimming: 7 bases; J trimming: 13 bases; junction bases outside the gene matches: 9. For the CDR3, the DNA is TGCGCCAGCAACATGGGACTAGCGGCCCAATACTTC. It yields the protein CASNMGLAAQYF.

The chain combines TRBV6-1 with TRBJ2-5; D remains unclear. The CDR3 loop spans 13 amino acids. Germline CDR1 MNHNS, CDR2 SASEGT. Trimming removed 8 bases at V and 3 bases at J, with 13 bases between. This CDR3 reads CASGRHEKETQYF. In DNA form, the CDR3 reads TGTGCCAGCGGGCGCCATGAAAAAGAGACCCAGTACTTC.

The rearrangement joins TRBV20-1 to TRBJ2-3; D gene ambiguous. With 2 bases removed from V and 2 bases from J, the gap between germline ends came to 8 bases. The germline CDR1 and CDR2 sequences are DFQATT and SNEGSKA (reference sequence). The CDR3 is 13 amino acids. CDR3 loop: CSARKDVTDTQYF. The DNA for the CDR3 is TGCAGTGCTAGAAAGGACGTCACAGATACGCAGTATTTT.

This clonotype was seen more than once but under ten times. This chain links TRBV11-2 with TRBJ2-3; TRBD1 agrees at 11 bases. V shed 4 bases and J 7 bases; nucleotides not matched to a gene: 7. The CDR3 length is 15 residues. The germline V gene has CDR1 SGHAT and CDR2 FQNNGV. The CDR3 is CASSSAGTGGYTQYF. DNA of the CDR3: TGTGCCAGCAGCTCCGCCGGGACAGGGGGTTATACGCAGTATTTT.

This clonotype has only a few counts. The chain employs TRBV18 and TRBJ2-3; possibly TRBD1 for D (5 bases). Trimming removed 7 bases at V and 1 base at J, with 15 bases between. The germline V gene encodes CDR1 KGHSH and CDR2 LQKENI. The CDR3 covers 15 residues. The CDR3 DNA reads TGTGCCAGCTACAGACAGTCAAGGCGCACAGATACGCAGTATTTT. As protein: CASYRQSRRTDTQYF.

The chain's CDR3 is CASSQKSSGANVLTF. The CDR3 DNA reads as TGTGCCAGCAGTCAAAAGAGCTCTGGGGCCAACGTCCTGACTTTC. The chain is built from TRBV6-5 and TRBJ2-6; D is unresolved. The CDR3 runs to 15 residues. V lost 5 bases and J 0 bases, leaving 8 bases between the germline ends. Germline-derived CDR1 and CDR2 are MNHEY and SVGAGI.

The chain joins TRBV5-1 to TRBJ1-2; D is perhaps TRBD1 (6 bases). Trimming took off 0 bases at V and 11 bases at J, with 20 bases between the two ends. The germline CDR1 and CDR2 sequences are SGHRS and YFSETQ. The CDR3 totals 15 residues. CDR3: CASSLGYLQGSGYTF. In DNA form, the CDR3 reads TGCGCCAGCAGCTTGGGATACTTACAGGGAAGTGGATACACCTTC.

This clonotype was counted only a few times. This chain joins TRBV2 and TRBJ1-2, with D maybe TRBD1 (5 bases). Germline lookup yields CDR1 SNHLY and CDR2 FYNNEI. The germline V and J ends were trimmed by 5 bases and 7 bases, with 17 bases remaining between them. This CDR3 has 14 amino acids. CDR3 sequence: CASSPGQGRGGYTF. As DNA, the CDR3 is TGTGCCAGCAGTCCCGGGCAGGGTCGGGGTGGCTACACCTTC. Together with reference TRBV2 and TRBJ1-2, the CDR3 gives the full variable domain: EPEVTQTPSHQVTQMGQEVILRCVPISNHLYFYWYRQILGQKVEFLVSFYNNEISEKSEIFDDQFSVERPDGSNFTLKIRSTKLEDSAMYFCASSPGQGRGGYTFGSGTRLTVV.

This clonotype showed up just a few times. The chain has TRBV7-3 and TRBJ2-5, with D perhaps TRBD2 (5 bases). Germline V CDR1 and CDR2: SGHTA, FQGTGA. The ends were cut back, 5 bases at V and 1 base at J, with 14 bases in the middle. The CDR3 spans 15 residues. The CDR3 loop is CASSRGVGVQETQYF. CDR3 nucleotides: TGTGCCAGCAGCCGAGGCGTCGGGGTCCAAGAGACCCAGTACTTC.

V is TRBV24-1 and J is TRBJ2-5; D gene unclear. The CDR3 contains 13 residues. The germline V gene encodes CDR1 KGHDR and CDR2 SFDVKD. V was clipped by 4 bases and J by 4 bases, with 9 bases between them. CDR3: CATSDPPLETQYF. Written as DNA, the CDR3 is TGTGCCACCAGTGACCCACCGCTAGAGACCCAGTACTTC.

This clonotype turned up a few times. The chain recombines TRBV10-3 with TRBJ1-5; D perhaps matches TRBD1 (6 bases). This CDR3 contains 17 residues. Germline CDR1 is ENHRY and CDR2 is SYGVKD. V was cut by 0 bases and J by 3 bases, with 15 bases left in between. This chain's CDR3 is CAISESWGRGDNQPQHF. CDR3 sequence (DNA): TGTGCCATCAGTGAGTCTTGGGGGCGAGGGGACAATCAGCCCCAGCATTTT.